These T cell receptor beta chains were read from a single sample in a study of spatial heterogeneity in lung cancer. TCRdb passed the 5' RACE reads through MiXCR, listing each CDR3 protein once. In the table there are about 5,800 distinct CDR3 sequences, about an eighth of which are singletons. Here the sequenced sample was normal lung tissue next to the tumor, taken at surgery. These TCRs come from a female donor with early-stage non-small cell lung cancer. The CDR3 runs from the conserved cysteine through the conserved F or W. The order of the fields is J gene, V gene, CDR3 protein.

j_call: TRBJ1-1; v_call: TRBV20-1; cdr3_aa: CSASSISSNTEAFF
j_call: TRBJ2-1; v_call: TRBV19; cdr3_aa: CASSMGGIGREQFF
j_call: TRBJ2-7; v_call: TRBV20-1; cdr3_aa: CSARDLDRVSEQYF
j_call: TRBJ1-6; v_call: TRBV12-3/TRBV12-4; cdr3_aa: CASSFGRGNSPLHF
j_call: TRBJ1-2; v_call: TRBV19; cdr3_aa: CASSISVNYGYTF
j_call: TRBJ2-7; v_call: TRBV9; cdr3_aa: CASSVEAGPSYEQYF
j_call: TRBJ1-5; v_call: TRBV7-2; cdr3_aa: CASRETGAEQPQHF
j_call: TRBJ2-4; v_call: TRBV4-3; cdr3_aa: CASSQGKTGPKNIQYF
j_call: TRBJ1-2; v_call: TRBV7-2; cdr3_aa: CASSLDIQLGQSRYTF
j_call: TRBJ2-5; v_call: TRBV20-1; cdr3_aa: CSVLGGETQYF
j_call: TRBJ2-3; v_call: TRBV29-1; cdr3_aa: CSGRSAGSADTQYF
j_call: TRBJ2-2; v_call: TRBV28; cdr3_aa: CASSRRTGELFF
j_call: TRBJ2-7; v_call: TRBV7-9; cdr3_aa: CASSLRARPHEQYF
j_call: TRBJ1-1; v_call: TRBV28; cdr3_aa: CASSLSVGAQGGDTEAFF
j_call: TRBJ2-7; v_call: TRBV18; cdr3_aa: CASSPGGSEQYF
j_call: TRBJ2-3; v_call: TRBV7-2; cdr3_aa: CASSSAGMRTDTQYF
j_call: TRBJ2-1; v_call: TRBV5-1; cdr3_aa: CASSGTSGSDEQFF
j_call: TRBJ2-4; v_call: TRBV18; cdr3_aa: CASSPPEAKNIQYF
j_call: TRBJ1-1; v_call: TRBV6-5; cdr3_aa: CASSKKAPIVKQGATEAFF
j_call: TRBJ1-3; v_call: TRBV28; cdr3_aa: CASSLLDFSGNTIYF
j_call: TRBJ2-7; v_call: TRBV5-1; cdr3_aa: CASQLGSLAGREQYF
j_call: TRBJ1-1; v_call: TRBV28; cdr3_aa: CASHQGTEAFF
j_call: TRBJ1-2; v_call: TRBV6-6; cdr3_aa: CASTQGTAYGYTF
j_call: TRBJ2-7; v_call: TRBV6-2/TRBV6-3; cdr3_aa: CASSYGDSSTYEQYF
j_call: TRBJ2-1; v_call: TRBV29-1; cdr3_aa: CSVGRGGGRNEQFF
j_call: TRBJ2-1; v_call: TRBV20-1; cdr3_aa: CSARDPGQHYNEQFF
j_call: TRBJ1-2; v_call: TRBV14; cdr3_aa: CASAYSDRVYGYTF
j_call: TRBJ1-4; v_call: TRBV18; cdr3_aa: CASSPPGEKLFF
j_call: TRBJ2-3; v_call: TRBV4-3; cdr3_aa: CASSQGRGRITDTQYF
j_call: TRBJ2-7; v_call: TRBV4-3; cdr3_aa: CASSQGTGYSYEQYF
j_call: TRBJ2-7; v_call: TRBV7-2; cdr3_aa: CASSPGTIPYEQYF
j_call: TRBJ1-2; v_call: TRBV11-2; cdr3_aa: CASSLTQGFQVDYGYTF
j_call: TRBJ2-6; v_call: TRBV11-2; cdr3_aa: CASSQNSGANVLTF
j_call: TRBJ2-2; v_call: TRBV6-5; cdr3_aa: CASSRTLRTGELFF
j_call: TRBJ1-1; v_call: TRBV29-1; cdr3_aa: CSVEWGPQTFF
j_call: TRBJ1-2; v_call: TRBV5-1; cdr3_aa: CASRVQGALSGYTF
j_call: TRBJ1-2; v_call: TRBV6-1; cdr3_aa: CARKQGTLYGYTF
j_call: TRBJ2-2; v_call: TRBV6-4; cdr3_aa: CASSDSPQGNTGELFF
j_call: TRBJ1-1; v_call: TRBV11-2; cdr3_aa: CASRSGDRVSTEAFF
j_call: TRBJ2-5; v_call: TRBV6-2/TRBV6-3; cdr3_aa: CASSYSGRQETQYF
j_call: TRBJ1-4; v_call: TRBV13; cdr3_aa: CASSGRGYEKLFF
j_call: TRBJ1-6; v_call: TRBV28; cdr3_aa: CASNPDPNSPLHF
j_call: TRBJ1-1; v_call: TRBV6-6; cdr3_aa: CASSQVNTEAFF
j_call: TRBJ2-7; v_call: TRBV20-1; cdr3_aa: CSVMGSSGYSYEQYF
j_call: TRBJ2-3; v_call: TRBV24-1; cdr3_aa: CATSDPPTSPSTDTQYF
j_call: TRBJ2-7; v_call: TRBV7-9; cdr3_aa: CASSLDGEQYF
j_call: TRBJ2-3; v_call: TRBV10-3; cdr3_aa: CAIMQAGGIGQTQYF
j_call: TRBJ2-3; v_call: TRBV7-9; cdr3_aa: CASSSRGAGGPLGDTQYF
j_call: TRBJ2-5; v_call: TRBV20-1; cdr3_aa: CSADGQGSGAQYF
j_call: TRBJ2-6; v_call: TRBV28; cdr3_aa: CASSPRGGAVSGANVLTF
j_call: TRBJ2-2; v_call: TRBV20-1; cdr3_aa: CSTERDYLTGELFF
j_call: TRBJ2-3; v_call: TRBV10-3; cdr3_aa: CATAGSGGADTQYF
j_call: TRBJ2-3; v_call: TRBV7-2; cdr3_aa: CASSPRSLLASYTDTQYF
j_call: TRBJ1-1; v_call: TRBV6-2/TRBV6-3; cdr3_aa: CASSQGVTEAFF
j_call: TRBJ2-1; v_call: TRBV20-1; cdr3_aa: CSARIPGYEQFF
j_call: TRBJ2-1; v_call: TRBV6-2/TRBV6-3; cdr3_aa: CASRRTSASYNEQFF
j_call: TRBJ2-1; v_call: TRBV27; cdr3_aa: CASSFGRGDFSYNEQFF
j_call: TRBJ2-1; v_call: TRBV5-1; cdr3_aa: CASSPLVTRSSYNEQFF
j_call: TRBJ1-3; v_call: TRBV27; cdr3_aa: CASRPGQSGNTIYF